This TCR beta chain was captured by sequencing in a study of CD8+ T cells in alopecia areata. Study-wide points: Scalp lesions, especially in alopecia totalis/universalis, had higher clonality than normal scalp. In patients, TCRs were shared less clearly than in mice, and HLA may possibly be involved.

Isolated RNA was reverse transcribed into cDNA used as the sequencing template. Profiling relied on immunoSEQ multiplex PCR, and the TCRdb table lists in-frame clones only, not all of them. The sample carries approximately 180,000 clones, 50% to 70% recorded once. This clone was counted between two and nine times. Its antigen is undetermined. Per germline, CDR1 LNHNV and CDR2 YYDKDF (reference sequence). The V end was cut by 5 bases, the J end by 7 bases, with 12 bases between. This CDR3 comprises 12 residues. The receptor comes from a human donor with alopecia areata. The gene calls are TRBV15 and TRBJ2-7, with D maybe TRBD2 (6 bases). This material consisted of CD4+ T cells sorted from blood, taken at week 0. The CDR3 here is CATSLEGYEQYF. CDR3 bases: TGTGCCACCAGCTTGGAGGGGTATGAGCAGTACTTC.